This T cell receptor (beta chain) was sequenced in a study of T cells in localized non-small cell lung cancer. Using immunoSEQ multiplex PCR, the repertoire was profiled, and TCRdb retains in-frame clones only, with some absent. The repertoire holds 45,000 to 55,000 clones, with around 77% as singletons. Study results and limitations: Heterogeneity stays possible, as sequencing covered only one tumor region. Blood T cell density predicted longer survival; adjacent-lung clonality, shorter. Measurement of T cell clonality placed uninvolved adjacent lung highest, above the level in tumor.

About this clone itself: Antigen unknown.

V lost 3 bases to trimming and J lost 5 bases; unmatched junction nucleotides: 7. There are 14 residues in the CDR3. The V gene's germline CDR1 is SGHNT and CDR2 YYREEE (reference sequence). J is TRBJ2-5 and V is TRBV5-4; 7 nucleotides align to TRBD1. The specimen was peripheral blood, collected before any cancer treatment. The receptor was isolated from a man aged 35 to 69 with stage I squamous cell lung carcinoma. CDR3 nucleotide sequence: TGTGCCAGCAGCTCGATGACAGGGTTGGAGACCCAGTACTTC. Protein product: CASSSMTGLETQYF.